Below, 22 T cell receptor beta chains from the same sample are listed, as sequenced in a study of tumor-infiltrating lymphocytes in primary liver carcinoma. cDNA specific to TCR beta was made from approximately 0.55 ug of total RNA, with a constant-region primer employed for priming. Libraries covering TCR beta were generated through three nested multiplex PCR rounds (using a slightly modified ARM-PCR). Both of the initial two PCR rounds ran for nine to eleven cycles and employed TRBV1-TRBV30 forward primers alongside a C-beta reverse primer. Via MiXCR, TCRdb re-called the multiplex PCR reads, giving one row per CDR3 protein. The sample lists approximately 120,000 distinct CDR3 sequences, approximately 64% occurring once. The source material, roughly 18-30 mg of unsorted bulk tissue, was used to co-extract RNA and DNA. The source material was liver tumor tissue from sampling region 3. Subset reported: tumor region T3, left-lateral pole. The receptors shown here come from a woman in her sixties or seventies with primary liver carcinoma and hepatitis B virus infection.

As concerns this clonotype: This could be a read error, since a much larger clone is one nucleotide away. V usage is TRBV12-3 or TRBV12-4 and J usage is TRBJ1-6; TRBD1 matches 8 bases. The CDR3 covers 13 residues. The V gene end was trimmed by 10 bases and the J gene end by 6 bases; junction bases not matched to a gene: 5. CDR3 sequence: CANRTGSNSPLHF. CDR3 in DNA: TGTGCCAACCGGACAGGGTCTAATTCACCCCTCCACTTT.

The chain carries TRBV7-8 and TRBJ1-5; the D is unclear. V was trimmed by 6 bases and J by 0 bases, leaving 18 bases between them. Germline values: CDR1 SGHVS, CDR2 FQNEAQ. The CDR3 sequence is 17 residues long. In DNA, the CDR3 is TGTGCCAGCAGATTGGGAAGACGGGGTTTTAGCAATCAGCCCCAGCATTTT. It is translated as CASRLGRRGFSNQPQHF.

On this clonotype: One end of the junction varies from germline; a read error may be responsible. The chain joins TRBV12-3 or TRBV12-4 to TRBJ2-1; 12 bases are a match to TRBD2. The CDR3 loop spans 16 amino acids. CDR3 nucleotide sequence: TGTGGCAGCAGGTTGACTAGCGGGAGTTCGGGCAATGAGCAGTTCTTC. Translation: CGSRLTSGSSGNEQFF.

The genes are TRBV4-1 and TRBJ2-3, with a possible D match to TRBD2 (7 bases). V lost 4 bases and J lost 4, with 15 bases in between. The CDR3 runs 15 residues. The V gene's germline CDR1 is MGHRA and CDR2 YSYEKL. CDR3 amino acids: CASSREGGGADTQYF. As DNA, the CDR3 is TGCGCCAGCAGCCGTGAGGGGGGAGGGGCAGATACGCAGTATTTT.

This clonotype has more than one count but fewer than ten. A much bigger clone sits one base away, suggesting this may be a read error. The chain has TRBV6-1 and TRBJ1-5; D not resolved. Trimming took 1 base from V and 3 from J, leaving 10 bases between them. Per germline, CDR1 MNHNS and CDR2 SASEGT. CDR3 length: 15 amino acids. CDR3 in DNA: TGTGCCAGCAGTGAAGGGAGCACAAACAATCAGCCCCAGCATTTT. It translates to CASSEGSTNNQPQHF.

This clonotype was counted a single time. This may be a read error: a much more frequent sequence differs by one nucleotide. The chain uses TRBV5-6 and TRBJ2-4; D possibly corresponds to TRBD2 (5 bases). The germline gives CDR1 SGHDT, CDR2 YYEEEE. The CDR3 spans 17 residues. The CDR3 sequence is CVSSLRPGKAAKNIQYF. The CDR3 coding sequence is TGTGTCAGCAGCTTGAGGCCCGGGAAAGCAGCCAAAAACATTCAGTACTTC.

For this clonotype: This could be a read error, since a much larger clone is one nucleotide away. The V call is TRBV28, the J call TRBJ2-7; 7 positions match TRBD2. The length of the CDR3 is 15 residues. The V segment lost 4 bases and the J segment 3 bases; nucleotides outside the gene matches: 9. From germline, CDR1 is MDHEN and CDR2 SYDVKM. The CDR3 DNA reads TGTGCCAGCAGTTCCATCCAGGGAGGGAACTACGAGCAGTACTTC. Protein sequence: CASSSIQGGNYEQYF.

This clonotype has at least ten counts. The V and J genes are TRBV6-1 and TRBJ2-1; the D gene could be TRBD1 or TRBD2 (5 bases each). The CDR3 has 15 amino acids. Between the trimmed V and J ends, which lost 6 bases and 0 bases, there was a span of 12 bases. The germline gives CDR1 MNHNS, CDR2 SASEGT. Here the CDR3 reads CASSRDPSSYNEQFF. CDR3 nucleotide sequence: TGTGCCAGCAGCCGGGACCCCAGCTCCTACAATGAGCAGTTCTTC.

This clonotype was picked up many times. This chain connects TRBV29-1 to TRBJ2-3, with 7 bases identical to TRBD2. Trimming at V came to 2 bases and at J to 6 bases, leaving 5 bases not matched to a gene. In germline, CDR1 is SQVTM, CDR2 ANQGSEA. The CDR3 loop spans 13 amino acids. The CDR3 DNA follows: TGCAGCGTTGAACGTGGCGGGAGTGATACGCAGTATTTT. It translates to CSVERGGSDTQYF.

As regards this clonotype: At one end the junction does not follow the germline gene, possibly because of a read error. The V and J genes are TRBV7-3 and TRBJ2-3; tentatively, D is TRBD1 (5 bases). The CDR3 has 13 amino acids. Germline CDR1 SGHTA, CDR2 FQGTGA. The CDR3 protein is CASSLGHQDTQYF. DNA of the CDR3: TGTGCCAGCAGCTTAGGACATCAAGATACGCAATATTTT.

This clonotype was observed a handful of times. CDR3: CASRIYSNQPQHF. CDR3 in DNA: TGTGCCAGCCGTATTTATAGCAATCAGCCCCAGCATTTT. This chain connects TRBV28 to TRBJ1-5, with D uncertain. The CDR3 extends over 13 amino acids. Germline CDR1 reads MDHEN; CDR2 reads SYDVKM. The V end was cut by 8 bases, the J end by 0 bases, with 8 bases between. Using reference TRBV28 and TRBJ1-5 for the parts outside the CDR3, the full variable domain is DVKVTQSSRYLVKRTGEKVFLECVQDMDHENMFWYRQDPGLGLRLIYFSYDVKMKEKGDIPEGYSVSREKKERFSLILESASTNQTSMYLCASRIYSNQPQHFGDGTRLSIL.

This clonotype has a handful of counts. The CDR3: CASSLGAPGLGEQYF. Written as DNA, the CDR3 is TGCGCCAGCAGCTTGGGAGCCCCAGGGTTAGGGGAGCAGTACTTC. The rearrangement joins TRBV5-1 to TRBJ2-7; D may be TRBD1 (5 bases). CDR1 is SGHRS and CDR2 is YFSETQ in the germline V gene. V was trimmed by 0 bases and J by 7 bases, leaving 17 bases between them. This CDR3 spans 15 amino acids.

Concerning this clonotype itself: Because it lacks the conserved phenylalanine or tryptophan at the end, this CDR3 is likely a read error. This rearrangement joins TRBV11-2 to TRBJ1-2; D is perhaps TRBD1 (6 bases). The CDR3 is 15 amino acids. Germline CDR1 reads SGHAT; CDR2 reads FQNNGV. Written as DNA, the CDR3 is TGTGCCAGCGGCTTAGACCCAGGGGTCAACTATGGCTACACCTCC. This codes for CASGLDPGVNYGYTS.

This clonotype was found once. Because it lacks the conserved phenylalanine or tryptophan at the end, this CDR3 is likely a read error. J is TRBJ2-7 and V is TRBV11-3, with D tentatively TRBD1 (6 bases). The CDR3 runs 15 residues. From germline, CDR1 is SGHNT and CDR2 YENEEA. The CDR3 region is CACSPGTRGNYEQYL. CDR3 nucleotides: TGTGCCTGCAGCCCCGGGACAAGGGGCAACTACGAGCAGTACCTC.

This clonotype was detected ten times or more. V usage is TRBV29-1 and J usage is TRBJ1-1; possible D gene TRBD1, 5 bases. CDR3 length equals 13 residues. Trimming removed 5 bases at V and 4 bases at J, with 14 bases between. The germline V gene has CDR1 SQVTM and CDR2 ANQGSEA. CDR3 sequence (DNA): TGCAGCGTTATAAAAGGGGCCGCCACTGAAGCTTTCTTT. Its protein is CSVIKGAATEAFF. Drawing the rest from reference TRBV29-1 and TRBJ1-1, the complete variable domain is SAVISQKPSRDICQRGTSLTIQCQVDSQVTMMFWYRQQPGQSLTLIATANQGSEATYESGFVIDKFPISRPNLTFSTLTVSNMSPEDSSIYLCSVIKGAATEAFFGQGTRLTVV.

The V and J genes are TRBV12-5 and TRBJ2-1; the D call may be TRBD1 or TRBD2 (5 bases each). The ends were cut back, 7 bases at V and 10 bases at J, with 20 bases in the middle. The V gene's germline CDR1 is LGHNT and CDR2 FRNRAP. This CDR3 region has 14 residues. CDR3 DNA: TGTGCTAGTGCTCGGGACGGATCATGCAAAGAGCAGTTCTTC. Translated: CASARDGSCKEQFF.

The V gene is TRBV11-2, the J gene TRBJ2-1; D is possibly TRBD2 (5 bases). The V end was cut by 10 bases, the J end by 13 bases, with 26 bases between. CDR1 and CDR2 (germline): SGHAT, FQNNGV. CDR3 length: 14 amino acids. CDR3 nucleotide sequence: TGTGCCATCAGTCTGGACTCGAGGTATAGGGATCAGTTCTTC. Residues: CAISLDSRYRDQFF. The entire variable domain, with the rest obtained from reference TRBV11-2 and TRBJ2-1, is as follows: EAGVAQSPRYKIIEKRQSVAFWCNPISGHATLYWYQQILGQGPKLLIQFQNNGVVDDSQLPKDRFSAERLKGVDSTLKIQPAKLEDSAVYLCAISLDSRYRDQFFGPGTRLTVL.

About this clonotype: The junction differs from germline at one of its ends, possibly a read error. The gene calls are TRBV29-1 and TRBJ2-1; 16 nucleotides match TRBD2. The germline V gene has CDR1 SQVTM and CDR2 ANQGSEA. The CDR3 has 17 residues. The CDR3 protein is CSVEGTSGRACFNEQLF. The DNA of the CDR3 is TGCAGCGTTGAGGGGACTAGCGGGAGGGCCTGTTTCAATGAGCAGCTCTTC.

The chain uses TRBV6-4 and TRBJ2-3, with 8 bases lining up with TRBD1. From germline, CDR1 is MRHNA and CDR2 SNTAGT. This CDR3 region has 15 residues. V dropped 3 bases and J dropped 2; count of bases not matched to a gene: 4. CDR3 region: CASSEGQGHTDTQYF. The DNA for the CDR3 is TGTGCCAGCAGTGAAGGACAGGGCCACACAGATACGCAGTATTTT.

In the case of this clonotype: The junction does not match germline at one end; this may be a read error. The V call is TRBV6-1, the J call TRBJ2-1, with no clear D. This CDR3 spans 15 amino acids. Germline V gene data show CDR1 as MNHNS and CDR2 as SASEGT. DNA of the CDR3: TGTGCCAGCAGTGACGGCGTAGACCTCTACAGTGAGCAGTTCTTC. Translation gives CASSDGVDLYSEQFF.

This chain joins TRBV7-2 and TRBJ2-5, with D hard to call. This CDR3 contains 17 residues. V was pared by 5 bases and J by 2 bases, with 21 bases between. The germline V gene has CDR1 SGHTA and CDR2 FQGNSA. The CDR3 sequence: CASSQRRRASRQETQYF. Written as DNA, the CDR3 is TGTGCCAGCAGCCAAAGGAGACGGGCGTCCCGTCAAGAGACCCAGTACTTC.

Comment on this clonotype: Just one base apart from a much larger clone, this may be a read error. The chain has TRBV5-1 and TRBJ1-2; 11 bases are a match to TRBD1. J was trimmed by 8 bases and V by 0 bases; bases with no gene match: 6. CDR1 and CDR2 from the germline V gene are SGHRS and YFSETQ. This CDR3 comprises 15 residues. The CDR3 DNA follows: TGCGCCAGCAGCTTGGCCAGGACAGGGGGCGACGGCTACACCTTC. Its protein is CASSLARTGGDGYTF.